Presented here are 12 T cell receptor beta chains from one specimen sequenced in a study of blood T cell repertoires in COVID-19. Data came from immunoSEQ multiplex PCR; TCRdb stores just in-frame clones and leaves some out. The sample holds 65,000 to 95,000 clones, 80% to 90% seen once. Sequencing input: peripheral blood. The source of these receptors is a man aged 50 to 59 with active COVID-19.

V gene TRBV6-5 combines with J gene TRBJ2-1; D gene uncertain. The CDR3 has 11 residues. The V and J ends lost 7 bases and 8 bases respectively, with 9 bases between them. Germline V gene data show CDR1 as MNHEY and CDR2 as SVGAGI. The CDR3 here is CASTQSDEQFF. The CDR3 DNA follows: TGTGCCAGCACCCAGTCTGATGAGCAGTTCTTC.

Details on this clone: The same CDR3 also results from other DNA sequences found in this sample. This chain uses TRBV27 with TRBJ1-6; 10 nucleotides align to TRBD1. The J segment lost 9 bases and the V segment lost 4 bases, leaving 12 bases of the junction unmatched. Looked up from germline, CDR1 is MNHEY and CDR2 is SMNVEV (reference sequence). The CDR3 runs 17 residues. In DNA, the CDR3 is TGTGCCAGCAGTTCGTCCGGGACAGGGGCCCGGAGTTCACCCCTCCACTTT. Its protein product is CASSSSGTGARSSPLHF.

The CDR3 nucleotides are TGTGCCAGCAGTCGAGACAGGGTGAACACTGAAGCTTTCTTT. Protein sequence: CASSRDRVNTEAFF. The genes are TRBV11-1 and TRBJ1-1; 7 positions agree with TRBD1. Germline V gives CDR1 SGHAT, CDR2 FQDESV (reference sequence). The CDR3 totals 14 residues. V shed 6 bases and J 0 bases; nucleotides not matched to a gene: 4.

The V call is TRBV28, the J call TRBJ2-7; 7 nucleotides align to TRBD1. V shed 3 bases, J shed 3 bases, and the junction held 2 bases outside the gene matches. The CDR3 runs to 13 residues. Germline CDR1 MDHEN, CDR2 SYDVKM. DNA for the CDR3: TGTGCCAGCAGTTTGACAGGGATCTACGAGCAGTACTTC. This encodes CASSLTGIYEQYF.

This clone was picked up one time. Germline and junction disagree at one end, which may indicate a read error. V is TRBV10-3 and J is TRBJ1-1; 9 bases map to TRBD1. This CDR3 has 15 residues. Germline lookup yields CDR1 ENHRY and CDR2 SYGVKD. CDR3 residues: CAVRGDRASITEAFF. For the CDR3, the DNA is TGTGCCGTCAGGGGGGACAGGGCGTCAATCACTGAAGCTTTCTTT.

The rearrangement uses TRBV7-9 and TRBJ2-1, with D possibly being TRBD2 (5 bases). Germline V gives CDR1 SEHNR, CDR2 FQNEAQ (reference sequence). The CDR3 spans 15 residues. The V gene lost 1 base and the J gene lost 0 bases, with 7 bases spanning the gap. This CDR3 reads CASSLESGSYNEQFF. The CDR3 DNA reads TGTGCCAGCAGCTTAGAAAGCGGCTCCTACAATGAGCAGTTCTTC.

The V and J genes are TRBV12-3 or TRBV12-4 and TRBJ2-4, with TRBD1 identical over 8 bases. The CDR3 extends over 12 amino acids. V lost 7 bases, J lost 6 bases, and 2 bases stayed unmatched. CDR3 loop: CASTGTGNIQYF. CDR3 nucleotide sequence: TGTGCCAGCACTGGGACAGGAAACATTCAGTACTTC.

V gene TRBV19 combines with J gene TRBJ2-5, with TRBD1 matching over 7 bases. Losses at the gene ends were 4 bases for V and 7 bases for J; bases not matched to a gene: 12. The CDR3 extends over 15 amino acids. The germline gives CDR1 LNHDA, CDR2 SQIVND (reference sequence). The CDR3 reads CASSTRQGSLGTQYF. CDR3 DNA: TGTGCCAGTAGTACCCGACAGGGATCTCTTGGGACCCAGTACTTC.

The chain has TRBV30 and TRBJ1-2, with a tentative D call TRBD1 (5 bases). CDR1 and CDR2 (germline): GTSNPN, SVGIG (reference sequence). V was shortened by 5 bases and J by 4 bases, with 11 bases between the two germline ends. This CDR3 has 12 amino acids. The chain's CDR3 is CAWGDRAYGYTF. CDR3 DNA: TGTGCCTGGGGAGACAGAGCCTATGGCTACACCTTC. Variable domain in full (rest from reference TRBV30 and TRBJ1-2): SQTIHQWPATLVQPVGSPLSLECTVEGTSNPNLYWYRQAAGRGLQLLFYSVGIGQISSEVPQNLSASRPQDRQFILSSKKLLLSDSGFYLCAWGDRAYGYTFGSGTRLTVV.

The chain is built from TRBV5-1 and TRBJ1-4; weak D call: TRBD1 (5 bases). This CDR3 is 15 amino acids long. Germline lookup yields CDR1 SGHRS and CDR2 YFSETQ. The ends were cut back, 4 bases at V and 2 bases at J, with 12 bases in the middle. The CDR3 reads CASSVTGLTNEKLFF. DNA for the CDR3: TGCGCCAGCAGCGTCACGGGACTTACTAATGAAAAACTGTTTTTT.

The CDR3 loop is CASSLEGGLGQPQHF. For the CDR3, the DNA is TGTGCCAGCAGTTTGGAGGGAGGGTTGGGTCAGCCCCAGCATTTT. V is TRBV28 and J is TRBJ1-5; D remains ambiguous. The CDR3 extends over 15 amino acids. Germline assignment: CDR1 MDHEN and CDR2 SYDVKM. The V end lost 3 bases, the J end lost 6 bases, and 15 bases lay between the germline ends.

The chain couples TRBV19 to TRBJ2-1; 11 nucleotides match TRBD1. Germline V gives CDR1 LNHDA, CDR2 SQIVND (reference sequence). The CDR3 is 13 residues long. V shed 5 bases and J 13 bases; nucleotides not matched to a gene: 7. The CDR3 region is CASSVRDRGFQFF. As DNA, the CDR3 is TGTGCCAGTAGTGTCCGGGACAGGGGGTTCCAGTTCTTC.